This entry is about one T cell receptor (beta chain). Which antigen it targets is not known. The sample holds no much larger clone one base away, and base qualities are not on file. This sample is part of a study of blood T cell repertoires in COVID-19 (dated by TCRdb to the early 2020s). About the full investigation: Samples from collaborators originated in the United States, Italy and Spain and spanned both the acute and convalescent phases of COVID-19. The sample metadata nearly always contained a de-identified subject ID, COVID-19 status, age in years and sex. The repertoires were released in a freely available public database meant as a resource for research on the immune response to SARS-CoV-2. Samples were obtained from the ongoing ImmuneRACE study (first 160 participants) and from over 1,000 subjects provided by 6 global collaborators. Subjects who had been exposed to COVID-19, were actively infected with it, or had recovered from it provided the deeply sampled blood TCRbeta repertoires that made up the dataset. The prospective study material was composed of cDNA or gDNA derived from T cells, B-cell-depleted T cells, or PBMCs. Where available, HLA class I and class II types were obtained from metadata supplied by the sample provider rather than from assay-based typing. The paper's findings and limits, for the study overall: How much clinical and demographic metadata was included differed by source and by participant, and the metadata was provided uncurated.

The immunoSEQ Assay, a bias-controlled multiplex PCR, was used to amplify TCRbeta CDR3 regions from genomic DNA. As for the authors' bioinformatics: The number of nucleated cells in each sample was estimated from the amplification of reference gene primers within the assay. To quantify the absolute abundance of each unique TCRbeta CDR3 rearrangement, sequence reads were collapsed and filtered. For each sample, productive Simpson clonality was calculated as the square root of Simpson's diversity index over productive rearrangements. TCRdb limited this immuneACCESS table to in-frame rearrangements with V and J called. A share of clones is missing; checked studies link under half to unresolved V genes, and the rest is unexplained. From that table come the V and J calls and clone size; the DNA was used to work out D and trimming. The sample table records around 370,000 clones; 88% of these occur just once. Approximately 1.2% of the sample is held by the ten biggest clonotypes.

Measured from the cysteine to the phenylalanine, the CDR3 is 14 residues long. Only the CDR3 part of the read is kept: 42 bases, read in frame from the first base. V loses 0 bases at its end and J loses 10 bases; junction bases beyond the gene matches: 7. The CDR1 and CDR2 encoded by the germline V gene are MNHEY and SVGAGI. Participants in the prospective study were aged roughly 18 to 100 years, lived in about two dozen United States geographic areas, and enrolled through a virtual design. Cohort assignment in the prospective study relied on participant-reported clinical history from a screening survey and a study questionnaire. Recovered participants in ImmuneRACE Cohort 3 were defined by two consecutive negative NP/OP PCR tests, clearance by a healthcare professional, or resolution of symptoms. In the prospective study, whole blood, serum and a nasopharyngeal or oropharyngeal swab were collected from each participant by mobile phlebotomists. Additional blood draws and questionnaires over an approximately 2-month period could optionally be provided by prospective study participants. Prospective study blood samples were shipped either frozen or at room temperature before DNA extraction.

This clonotype originated in a young woman who had recovered from COVID-19. The rearrangement combines TRBV6-5 with TRBJ2-5; 8 of the junction bases match TRBD1. Sequenced: PBMCs or T cells enriched from blood (not recorded which). The sequenced DNA: TGTGCCAGCAGTTACTCGAGGACAGGGAGTATCCAGTACTTC. This encodes CASSYSRTGSIQYF.